The source of this T cell receptor beta chain is a study of long-term antiretroviral therapy in people with HIV. Germline assignment: CDR1 MGHDK and CDR2 SYGVNS. The CDR3 is 16 residues long. V was clipped by 2 bases and J by 2 bases, with 15 bases between them. Researchers ran immunoSEQ v3.0 at survey level. The data were produced by immunoSEQ multiplex PCR, yet TCRdb's version contains in-frame clones alone and is incomplete. This table has roughly 42,000 clones, approximately 85% appearing once. Here the sequenced sample was unsorted PBMCs, taken 3.1 years after starting antiretroviral therapy. This TCR was sampled from a woman aged 50 to 60 with HIV. The gene calls are TRBV25-1 and TRBJ2-5; D is unresolved. The CDR3 reads CASSEGSRLGQETQYF. The CDR3 nucleotides read TGTGCCAGCAGTGAAGGCTCTAGGCTGGGTCAAGAGACCCAGTACTTC.